These 13 T cell receptor beta chains were sequenced from one sample in a study of graft-versus-host responses after intestinal transplantation. These receptors have no identified antigens. Profiling relied on immunoSEQ multiplex PCR, and the TCRdb table lists in-frame clones only, not all of them. The table lists tens of thousands of clones, approximately 88% of them singletons, with 0.46% in the top ten. Here the sequenced sample was unstimulated CD4+ T cells sorted from spleen or lymph node cells, taken before transplant. The receptors stem from a human donor who was the organ donor for an intestinal transplant.

DNA for the CDR3: TGTGCCAGCAGCTCCGTGGGAGACGGGGGGTATGTCTATGGCTACACCTTC. Translated: CASSSVGDGGYVYGYTF. The chain recombines TRBV7-2 with TRBJ1-2, with D possibly TRBD1 on 5 matching bases. Between the trimmed V and J ends, which lost 4 bases and 4 bases, there was a span of 22 bases. Looked up from germline, CDR1 is SGHTA and CDR2 is FQGNSA. The CDR3 covers 17 residues.

The rearrangement uses TRBV6-1 and TRBJ2-7, with 8 bases aligning to TRBD1. CDR1 MNHNS and CDR2 SASEGT come from the germline V gene. The CDR3 sequence is 15 residues long. V shed 6 bases, J shed 4 bases, and the junction held 11 bases outside the gene matches. The CDR3 here is CASRRNRDRFYEQYF. Here the CDR3 DNA reads TGTGCCAGCAGACGAAACCGGGACAGGTTTTACGAGCAGTACTTC.

The rearrangement joins TRBV28 to TRBJ1-5; maybe TRBD1 (5 bases). V was pared by 8 bases and J by 3 bases, with 14 bases between. Germline-derived CDR1 and CDR2 are MDHEN and SYDVKM. The length of the CDR3 is 14 residues. For the CDR3, the DNA is TGTGCCAGCGGGGAACAGGCCTCCAATCAGCCCCAGCATTTT. It is translated as CASGEQASNQPQHF.

The chain uses TRBV5-1 and TRBJ2-5; no clear D gene. The CDR3 has 12 amino acids. Deletions cut 4 bases from V and 1 base from J, with 5 bases between. Germline V gene lookup returns CDR1 SGHRS and CDR2 YFSETQ. CDR3 sequence (DNA): TGCGCCAGCAGCCCCCCCCAAGAGACCCAGTACTTC. Its protein product is CASSPPQETQYF.

With regard to this clone: A junction end diverges from the germline sequence, so it may reflect a read error. The V and J genes are TRBV7-2 and TRBJ2-7; 15 positions agree with TRBD2. Germline CDR1 is SGHTA and CDR2 is FQGNSA. The CDR3 loop spans 18 amino acids. The CDR3, as DNA: TGTGCCAGCAGCTTAAGCCCGGGACTAGCGGGGGGTTCCTCCGAGCAGTACTTC. It is translated as CASSLSPGLAGGSSEQYF.

This chain uses TRBV15 with TRBJ1-3; D unclear. Trimming took 0 bases from V and 0 from J, leaving 9 bases between them. Germline-derived CDR1 and CDR2 are LNHNV and YYDKDF (reference sequence). The CDR3 loop spans 16 amino acids. CDR3 bases: TGTGCCACCAGCAGAGATGACACCCCCTCTGGAAACACCATATATTTT. This translates into CATSRDDTPSGNTIYF.

This chain uses TRBV18 with TRBJ2-5; the D gene is possibly TRBD2 (6 bases). The CDR3 has 12 amino acids. The V gene lost 6 bases and the J gene lost 5 bases, with 10 bases spanning the gap. The V gene's germline CDR1 is KGHSH and CDR2 LQKENI. The CDR3 protein is CASSMEGETQYF. CDR3 in DNA: TGTGCCAGCTCCATGGAGGGCGAGACCCAGTACTTC.

V is TRBV5-5 and J is TRBJ1-5; TRBD1 agrees at 10 bases. The CDR3 has 14 residues. Trimming removed 4 bases from V and 5 bases from J; junction bases left unmatched: 3. The V gene's germline CDR1 is SGHKS and CDR2 YYEKEE (reference sequence). The CDR3 DNA follows: TGTGCCAGCAGCAGGACAGGGGGGGATCAGCCCCAGCATTTT. Translated: CASSRTGGDQPQHF.

This rearrangement joins TRBV18 to TRBJ1-5, with TRBD1 identical over 8 bases. This CDR3 is built from 14 residues. Germline V CDR1 and CDR2: KGHSH, LQKENI. J gave up 6 bases and V 2 bases, and 3 bases lay outside the gene matches. CDR3 protein: CASSPRQGIQPQHF. The CDR3 DNA sequence: TGTGCCAGCTCACCAAGACAGGGGATTCAGCCCCAGCATTTT.

The chain joins TRBV19 to TRBJ2-1, with 7 positions matching TRBD2. CDR1 and CDR2 from the germline V gene are LNHDA and SQIVND (reference sequence). The V segment lost 8 bases and the J segment 7 bases; nucleotides outside the gene matches: 8. The CDR3 has 13 amino acids. CDR3 bases: TGTGCCAGTTGGAGCGGGACGGGGAATGAGCAGTTCTTC. This encodes CASWSGTGNEQFF. The full variable domain, its missing parts supplied by reference TRBV19 and TRBJ2-1, is DGGITQSPKYLFRKEGQNVTLSCEQNLNHDAMYWYRQDPGQGLRLIYYSQIVNDFQKGDIAEGYSVSREKKESFPLTVTSAQKNPTAFYLCASWSGTGNEQFFGPGTRLTVL.

This clone was seen just once. V usage is TRBV19 and J usage is TRBJ2-1; maybe TRBD1 (6 bases). The germline CDR1 and CDR2 sequences are LNHDA and SQIVND (reference sequence). Trimming cost V 5 bases and J 9 bases, with 17 bases left between them. The CDR3 is made up of 14 amino acids. The CDR3 reads CASSAGFIGGEQFF. CDR3 sequence (DNA): TGTGCCAGTAGTGCCGGGTTTATAGGGGGTGAGCAGTTCTTC.

The CDR3 sequence is CASSLRTSGPNEQFF. The CDR3 DNA reads as TGTGCCAGCAGCTTGAGGACTAGCGGGCCCAATGAGCAGTTCTTC. The V and J genes are TRBV5-8 and TRBJ2-1; 11 nucleotides match TRBD2. There are 15 residues in the CDR3. CDR1 is SGHTS, CDR2 YDEGEE, per germline. V dropped 1 base and J dropped 6; count of bases not matched to a gene: 3.

The chain carries TRBV27 and TRBJ1-1, with D possibly matching TRBD1 (5 bases). Trimming pared 6 bases from V and 8 bases from J, leaving 16 bases between. In germline, CDR1 is MNHEY, CDR2 SMNVEV (reference sequence). The CDR3 extends over 13 amino acids. The CDR3: CASRANRLSEAFF. As DNA, the CDR3 is TGTGCCAGCAGGGCTAACAGGTTGTCAGAAGCTTTCTTT.